This is a list of T cell receptor beta chains from one sample in a study of blood T cell repertoires in COVID-19. Method: immunoSEQ multiplex PCR; TCRdb's copy keeps in-frame clones and lacks some. Of fewer than 300,000 clones listed, more than 75% are singletons. The specimen was peripheral blood. These receptors all come from a woman aged 40 to 55 who had recovered from COVID-19. CDR3s include the opening cysteine and the closing phenylalanine or tryptophan. The D gene is left open where the match is weak. Not every row has a clone size; where given, it reads once, few, many or a size class.

abundance	v_gene	j_gene	d_gene	len	CDR3nt	CDR3aa
-	TRBV2	TRBJ1-3	-	15	TGTGCCAGCAGGTCTGGTCCGGAGGTCGGAAACACCATATATTTT	CASRSGPEVGNTIYF
-	TRBV7-2	TRBJ1-3	-	17	TGTGCCAGCAGCCCGCAACGGGGGGCCTCCTCTGGAAACACCATATATTTT	CASSPQRGASSGNTIYF
-	TRBV9	TRBJ1-1	-	16	TGTGCCAGCAGCGTAGGTGGGGGCTATGGGGAGCCTGAAGCTTTCTTT	CASSVGGGYGEPEAFF
-	TRBV5-4	TRBJ1-2	TRBD1	15	TGTGCCAGCAGCTTGGCGGCAGGGGGTTTATATGGCTACACCTTC	CASSLAAGGLYGYTF
once	TRBV6-2/TRBV6-3	TRBJ1-2	TRBD1	16	TGTGCCAGCAGTTACCCCTTGGACAGGGAGGTCTATGGCTACACCTTC	CASSYPLDREVYGYTF
few	TRBV19	TRBJ1-5	-	16	TGTGCCAGTAGGAGATCGGGACACAACTTTGATCAGCCCCAGCATTTT	CASRRSGHNFDQPQHF
-	TRBV4-1	TRBJ1-2	TRBD1	14	TGCGCCAGCAGCCACGGGGGACAGGGCTATGGCTACACCTTC	CASSHGGQGYGYTF
-	TRBV6-5	TRBJ2-7	TRBD1	14	TGTGCCAGCAGTTACGCCGGGACAGGGGGACCGGAGTACTTC	CASSYAGTGGPEYF
-	TRBV18	TRBJ2-1	-	15	TGTGCCAGCTCTCTCAACGGGGGAGTCTACAATGAGCAGTTCTTC	CASSLNGGVYNEQFF
few	TRBV16	TRBJ1-3	-	16	TGTGCCAGCAGCCAACTGCGGCCCAGCTCTGGAAACACCATATATTTT	CASSQLRPSSGNTIYF
-	TRBV18	TRBJ1-1	-	16	TGTGCCAGCTCACCACCTTTTAAAAATTCCGACACTGAAGCTTTCTTT	CASSPPFKNSDTEAFF
once	TRBV27	TRBJ1-3	TRBD1	14	TGTGCCAGCAGGAGAACAGGGGCTGGAAACACCATATATTTT	CASRRTGAGNTIYF
-	TRBV12-3/TRBV12-4	TRBJ1-1	-	11	TGTGCCAGCAGTCGTCGGTCTGAAGCTTTCTTT	CASSRRSEAFF
-	TRBV9	TRBJ2-6	-	17	TGTGCCAGCAGCGTAAATAGGCCAGGGGCTGGGGCCAACGTCCTGACTTTC	CASSVNRPGAGANVLTF
-	TRBV19	TRBJ1-2	-	14	TGTGCCAGTACCTGGCCGGGACTTAACTATGGCTACACCTTC	CASTWPGLNYGYTF
-	TRBV3-1/TRBV3-2	TRBJ2-7	TRBD1	12	TGTGCCAGCAGGGTTGGACAGGGCCAGCAGTACTTC	CASRVGQGQQYF
-	TRBV5-4	TRBJ2-7	-	16	TGTGCCAGCAGCTGGCGGAGGCGGGACTCGCCCTACGAGCAGTACTTC	CASSWRRRDSPYEQYF
-	TRBV7-6	TRBJ2-7	TRBD1	14	TGTGCCAGCAGCTTAGTGGGACAGGGTTCCGAGCAGTACTTC	CASSLVGQGSEQYF
-	TRBV13	TRBJ2-1	TRBD1	15	TGTGCCAGCAGCTTAGTGGGACAGCTTAACAGGGAGCAGTTCTTC	CASSLVGQLNREQFF
-	TRBV7-9	TRBJ1-1	TRBD1	13	TGTGCCAGCAGCTTTCATCAGGGGGGTTCGGCTTTCTTT	CASSFHQGGSAFF
-	TRBV30	TRBJ1-3	TRBD1	12	TGTGCCTGGGGGACAGGGGTGAACACCATATATTTT	CAWGTGVNTIYF
-	TRBV6-4	TRBJ2-3	-	12	TGTGCCAGCAGTGACCCCCAGGATACGCAGTATTTT	CASSDPQDTQYF
once	TRBV5-4	TRBJ1-1	TRBD1	16	TGTGCCAGCAGCCAAATCACCGGGACAGTGAACACTGAAGCTTTCTTT	CASSQITGTVNTEAFF
-	TRBV2	TRBJ1-4	TRBD1	16	TGTGCCAGCAACGGACAGGGGAAAGCCCTGCATGAAAAACTGTTTTTT	CASNGQGKALHEKLFF
-	TRBV4-1	TRBJ1-5	-	17	TGCGCCAGCAGCCAAATAACAGGGCTAGTTTTGCATCAGCCCCAGCATTTT	CASSQITGLVLHQPQHF
-	TRBV6-5	TRBJ1-1	-	14	TGTGCCAGCAGTTCCAGGGGCTCTAACACTGAAGCTTTCTTT	CASSSRGSNTEAFF
-	TRBV5-1	TRBJ2-3	-	15	TGCGCCAGCAGACCGGGACTCTTTAGCACAGATACGCAGTATTTT	CASRPGLFSTDTQYF
-	TRBV5-1	TRBJ2-6	-	19	TGCGCCAGCAGCTCCGAGTCGACGGAATGGGCCCCTGGGGCCAACGTCCTGACTTTC	CASSSESTEWAPGANVLTF
-	TRBV9	TRBJ1-2	-	15	TGTGCCAGCAGCGTAGTCCCGGGACAAGCTTATGGCTACACCTTC	CASSVVPGQAYGYTF
-	TRBV30	TRBJ2-7	-	13	TGTGCCTGGAGTGTTGGGGCCCCCTACGAGCAGTACTTC	CAWSVGAPYEQYF
-	TRBV5-1	TRBJ2-7	TRBD1	14	TGCGCCAGCAGCTCCTTACTCGGACAGGGCGAGCAGTACTTC	CASSSLLGQGEQYF
-	TRBV3-1/TRBV3-2	TRBJ2-7	-	13	TGTGCCAGCAGCCAAGGACTGCTCTACGAGCAGTACTTC	CASSQGLLYEQYF
-	TRBV18	TRBJ2-5	-	14	TGTGCCAGCTCACCCGGGACAACCCAAGAGACCCAGTACTTC	CASSPGTTQETQYF
-	TRBV6-2/TRBV6-3	TRBJ1-2	TRBD1	13	TGTGCCAGCAGTTATCGGACAGGTGGTGGCTACACCTTC	CASSYRTGGGYTF
-	TRBV5-4	TRBJ2-5	TRBD2	16	TGTGCCAGCAGCGTGACTAGCGGGGGACCCCAAGAGACCCAGTACTTC	CASSVTSGGPQETQYF
-	TRBV7-2	TRBJ1-6	TRBD1	14	TGTGCCAGCAGGAGGGACAGGGGGAATTCACCCCTCCACTTT	CASRRDRGNSPLHF
-	TRBV6-6	TRBJ2-5	-	11	TGTGCCAGCACGGGGGGCCGGACCCAGTACTTC	CASTGGRTQYF
once	TRBV19	TRBJ1-2	-	12	TGTGCCAGTAGTGTAAGAGGCTATGGCTACACCTTC	CASSVRGYGYTF
-	TRBV9	TRBJ2-1	TRBD2	19	TGTGCCAGCAGCGTGGGACTAGCGGGGGGGCCCAGCTCCTACAATGAGCAGTTCTTC	CASSVGLAGGPSSYNEQFF
-	TRBV5-1	TRBJ2-3	-	14	TGCGCCAGCACCCTGGCGGGGAGAGGAGATACGCAGTATTTT	CASTLAGRGDTQYF
-	TRBV27	TRBJ1-1	TRBD1	14	TGTGCCAGCAGTTTATTCGCAGGGGGCACTGAAGCTTTCTTT	CASSLFAGGTEAFF
-	TRBV5-1	TRBJ1-2	-	13	TGCGCCAGCAGCTTGGCCGCAGGGGAAGGCTACACCTTC	CASSLAAGEGYTF
few	TRBV5-4	TRBJ1-1	-	12	TGTGCCAGCAGCTCCCAGGGCACTGAAGCTTTCTTT	CASSSQGTEAFF
-	TRBV14	TRBJ1-1	-	16	TGTGCCAGCACCGGCCCGGGGAGAGTGATGAACACTGAAGCTTTCTTT	CASTGPGRVMNTEAFF
-	TRBV5-1	TRBJ2-3	-	13	TGCGCCAGCAGCTTGGCGAGCACAGATACGCAGTATTTT	CASSLASTDTQYF
-	TRBV6-5	TRBJ1-1	-	14	TGTGCCAGCACTCTGACGGGAACCGGAGGTGAAGCTTTCTTT	CASTLTGTGGEAFF
-	TRBV30	TRBJ1-1	-	13	TGTGCCTGGAGTGCAGGCCCGAACACTGAAGCTTTCTTT	CAWSAGPNTEAFF
-	TRBV7-6	TRBJ1-1	-	11	TGTGCCAGCAGCCTTTACACTGAAGCTTTCTTT	CASSLYTEAFF
-	TRBV11-3	TRBJ2-1	TRBD2	16	TGTGCCAGCAGCTTAGATATCAGCGGGGGGGCCCATGAGCAGTTCTTC	CASSLDISGGAHEQFF
-	TRBV6-2/TRBV6-3	TRBJ2-5	TRBD1	14	TGTGCCAGCAGCCGACAGGGGGCTTGGGAGACCCAGTACTTC	CASSRQGAWETQYF
-	TRBV7-9	TRBJ1-4	-	14	TGTGCCAGCAATCCCCTGAGACAGGATGAAAAACTGTTTTTT	CASNPLRQDEKLFF
-	TRBV10-1	TRBJ2-2	TRBD2	14	TGCGCCAGCAGCCCGGGACTAGCTACCGGGGAGCTGTTTTTT	CASSPGLATGELFF
-	TRBV6-5	TRBJ1-5	-	16	TGTGCCAGCAGTTACTGGGGGCCCTATAGCAATCAGCCCCAGCATTTT	CASSYWGPYSNQPQHF
-	TRBV5-6	TRBJ1-5	TRBD1	15	TGTGCCAGCAGCTTCGGGACAGGGGTGAGTCAGCCCCAGCATTTT	CASSFGTGVSQPQHF
-	TRBV30	TRBJ1-5	-	14	TGTGCCTGGAGTCCCGGACAGCTCGATCAGCCCCAGCATTTT	CAWSPGQLDQPQHF